Listed below are T cell receptor beta chains from one sample, sequenced in a study of PD-1 blockade in classical Hodgkin lymphoma. Assay used: immunoSEQ multiplex PCR; TCRdb lists only in-frame clones, some missing. The table records fewer than 75,000 clones, around 90% of them present only once. Source: peripheral blood mononuclear cells (PBMCs), taken before the second cycle of nivolumab. Receptor source: a human donor with classical Hodgkin lymphoma. The CDR3 runs from the conserved cysteine through the conserved F or W. The D gene is left open where the match is weak. Size is stated for part of the rows, as once, few or many counts, or as a class when the clone is expanded.

j_call d_call v_call clone_size cdr3_aa cdr3_nt
TRBJ2-7 . TRBV19 . CASTPSPGTLQYF TGTGCCAGTACCCCATCTCCCGGGACACTTCAGTACTTC
TRBJ1-1 . TRBV5-1 . CASSSQANTEAFF TGCGCCAGCAGCTCCCAGGCAAACACTGAAGCTTTCTTT
TRBJ2-1 . TRBV2 . CASSRDQGPSINEQFF TGTGCCAGCAGTAGAGATCAGGGTCCCTCTATCAATGAGCAGTTCTTC
TRBJ1-2 . TRBV29-1 . CSALSDYGYTF TGCAGCGCCCTATCTGATTATGGCTACACCTTC
TRBJ1-6 TRBD1 TRBV27 once CARDRTVGSPLHF TGTGCCAGGGACAGGACCGTTGGTTCACCCCTCCACTTT
TRBJ1-1 TRBD1 TRBV4-1 . CASSRSLTGGTEAFF TGCGCCAGCAGCCGGTCTCTGACAGGGGGCACTGAAGCTTTCTTT
TRBJ1-3 . TRBV6-6 . CASSSSGQSSGNTIYF TGTGCCAGCAGTTCATCCGGACAGAGCTCTGGAAACACCATATATTTT
TRBJ2-1 . TRBV4-1 few CASSHPGLQFF TGCGCCAGCAGCCATCCGGGACTTCAGTTCTTC
TRBJ2-1 . TRBV7-8 . CASSLQFSYNEQFF TGTGCCAGCAGCTTGCAGTTCTCCTACAATGAGCAGTTCTTC
TRBJ2-2 . TRBV4-1 . CASSQDQGLRTGELFF TGCGCCAGCAGCCAAGATCAGGGGCTTCGGACCGGGGAGCTGTTTTTT
TRBJ2-6 . TRBV5-6 . CASSAPGTWFKGANVLTF TGTGCCAGCAGCGCCCCCGGGACATGGTTTAAGGGGGCCAACGTCCTGACTTTC
TRBJ1-1 . TRBV5-7 . CASSLGGCLGNTEAFF TGTGCCAGCAGCTTGGGCGGGTGCTTGGGGAACACTGAAGCTTTCTTT
TRBJ2-2 . TRBV5-1 . CASSLVSGSGELFF TGCGCCAGCAGCTTGGTCAGCGGCTCCGGGGAGCTGTTTTTT
TRBJ2-7 . TRBV6-1 . CASSGDFLGSYEQYF TGTGCCAGCAGTGGAGACTTCCTCGGCTCCTACGAGCAGTACTTC
TRBJ2-1 TRBD2 TRBV4-1 . CASSQGRNGGALNEQFF TGCGCCAGCAGCCAAGGAAGGAACGGGGGGGCCCTCAATGAGCAGTTCTTC
TRBJ1-1 . TRBV30 once CAWYGGQAEAFF TGTGCCTGGTACGGGGGGCAGGCCGAAGCTTTCTTT
TRBJ1-1 . TRBV27 . CASSPLVNTEAFF TGTGCCAGCAGCCCTCTAGTGAACACTGAAGCTTTCTTT
TRBJ1-2 . TRBV12-5 . CASGLSGRTYGYTF TGTGCTAGTGGTTTGAGTGGACGGACCTATGGCTACACCTTC
TRBJ1-5 TRBD1 TRBV5-1 . CASSLEGQSNQPQHF TGCGCCAGCAGCTTGGAGGGACAGAGCAATCAGCCCCAGCATTTT
TRBJ1-4 . TRBV5-8 . CASSLGQDTSGEKLFF TGTGCCAGCAGCTTGGGACAGGATACCTCGGGTGAAAAACTGTTTTTT
TRBJ2-3 TRBD2 TRBV30 . CAWDSGGGTDTQYF TGTGCCTGGGACTCGGGGGGTGGCACAGATACGCAGTATTTT
TRBJ2-5 . TRBV6-5 . CASTVGLETQYF TGTGCCAGCACGGTGGGCTTGGAGACCCAGTACTTC
TRBJ2-7 . TRBV5-1 . CASSLDPEPYEQYF TGCGCCAGCAGCTTGGACCCAGAGCCCTACGAGCAGTACTTC
TRBJ2-3 TRBD1 TRBV11-2 . CASSPTGDHADTQYF TGTGCCAGCAGCCCGACAGGGGACCACGCAGATACGCAGTATTTT
TRBJ1-4 TRBD1 TRBV29-1 few CSGGQATNEKLFF TGCAGCGGGGGACAGGCTACTAATGAAAAACTGTTTTTT
TRBJ2-3 TRBD2 TRBV5-6 . CASSLSGGDRDTQYF TGTGCCAGCAGCCTTAGCGGGGGGGATCGAGATACGCAGTATTTT
TRBJ1-6 . TRBV28 . CASREATGSNSPLHF TGTGCCAGCAGGGAAGCCACAGGGTCTAATTCACCCCTCCACTTT
TRBJ2-7 . TRBV5-1 . CASSLVLSGSYEQYF TGCGCCAGCAGCTTGGTATTGTCTGGGTCCTACGAGCAGTACTTC
TRBJ2-3 . TRBV5-1 . CASSLSRASSTDTQYF TGCGCCAGCAGCTTGTCGCGGGCGAGTAGCACAGATACGCAGTATTTT
TRBJ1-5 . TRBV6-5 few CASSREGPWQPQHF TGTGCCAGCAGCAGAGAGGGGCCGTGGCAGCCCCAGCATTTT
TRBJ2-3 . TRBV5-4 . CASSFPSTDTQYF TGTGCCAGCAGCTTCCCTAGCACAGATACGCAGTATTTT
TRBJ1-1 . TRBV6-5 . CASSYSRENTEAFF TGTGCCAGCAGTTACTCGAGGGAGAACACTGAAGCTTTCTTT
TRBJ2-2 . TRBV5-1 . CASSFEGERGELFF TGCGCCAGCAGCTTTGAGGGAGAGAGGGGGGAGCTGTTTTTT
TRBJ2-3 TRBD2 TRBV19 . CATRGRARDTQYF TGTGCCACCCGCGGGAGGGCCCGAGATACGCAGTATTTT
TRBJ1-5 . TRBV7-2 . CASSQVGGGQPQHF TGTGCCAGCAGCCAGGTGGGGGGTGGTCAGCCCCAGCATTTT
TRBJ2-1 TRBD2 TRBV15 once CATSRAGGPYNEQFF TGTGCCACCAGCAGAGCGGGGGGGCCCTACAATGAGCAGTTCTTC
TRBJ2-7 . TRBV10-1 few CASSAGPGYEQYF TGCGCCAGCAGCGCCGGGCCAGGCTACGAGCAGTACTTC
TRBJ1-1 . TRBV5-4 once CASSFTGEEAFF TGTGCCAGCAGCTTTACGGGAGAAGAAGCTTTCTTT
TRBJ2-1 . TRBV5-1 . CASRTVPTSNNEQFF TGCGCCAGCAGGACAGTGCCCACCAGCAACAATGAGCAGTTCTTC
TRBJ1-2 TRBD1 TRBV10-3 . CAIGFRDRGFGYTF TGTGCCATCGGGTTCCGGGACAGGGGTTTTGGCTACACCTTC
TRBJ2-7 . TRBV9 . CASSVAPGGSFYEQYF TGTGCCAGCAGCGTAGCCCCTGGGGGGTCTTTCTACGAGCAGTACTTC
TRBJ2-1 . TRBV4-1 once CASSQGGTRFRDGEQFF TGCGCCAGCAGCCAAGGGGGGACACGGTTTAGGGACGGTGAGCAGTTCTTC
TRBJ2-7 TRBD1 TRBV7-9 . CASSLTGAAGEQYF TGTGCCAGCAGCTTAACAGGGGCAGCCGGCGAGCAGTACTTC
TRBJ1-1 . TRBV5-1 . CASSLSPRGIGDTEAFF TGCGCCAGCAGCCTTTCACCTAGGGGTATAGGGGACACTGAAGCTTTCTTT
TRBJ1-2 . TRBV9 . CASSVVPDSLYGYTF TGTGCCAGCAGCGTTGTGCCTGACTCCCTCTATGGCTACACCTTC
TRBJ2-4 . TRBV2 . CASSEAVLAKNIQYF TGTGCCAGCAGTGAAGCGGTATTAGCCAAAAACATTCAGTACTTC
TRBJ2-7 . TRBV28 . CASGVSGPHGEQYF TGTGCCAGCGGAGTTTCGGGACCCCACGGCGAGCAGTACTTC
TRBJ2-3 TRBD2 TRBV10-3 . CAISETAKGLAVTDTQYF TGTGCCATCAGTGAGACAGCTAAGGGACTAGCGGTCACAGATACGCAGTATTTT
TRBJ1-1 . TRBV5-1 . CASSLGPTNTEAFF TGCGCCAGCAGCTTAGGACCGACGAACACTGAAGCTTTCTTT
TRBJ2-7 TRBD2 TRBV6-5 . CASSYSGGEDLYEQYF TGTGCCAGCAGTTACTCGGGGGGGGAGGACCTCTACGAGCAGTACTTC
TRBJ1-5 . TRBV6-5 . CASSYDEYQPQHF TGTGCCAGCAGTTACGACGAATATCAGCCCCAGCATTTT
TRBJ1-5 . TRBV19 few CASSIGRGRVGNQPQHF TGTGCCAGTAGTATAGGTCGGGGGCGCGTGGGCAATCAGCCCCAGCATTTT
TRBJ2-5 TRBD1 TRBV5-1 . CASSTGTGGGETQYF TGCGCCAGCAGCACCGGGACAGGGGGAGGAGAGACCCAGTACTTC
TRBJ2-7 . TRBV29-1 . CSVEANPGEQYF TGCAGCGTTGAAGCCAACCCGGGGGAGCAGTACTTC
TRBJ2-1 . TRBV6-6 . CASSAQGYNEQFF TGTGCCAGCAGTGCACAGGGTTACAATGAGCAGTTCTTC
TRBJ2-7 TRBD1 TRBV6-5 few CASSYAGTGYYEQYF TGTGCCAGCAGTTACGCCGGGACAGGGTACTACGAGCAGTACTTC
TRBJ1-4 . TRBV6-5 . CASTWLGNEKLFF TGTGCCAGCACCTGGTTGGGGAATGAAAAACTGTTTTTT